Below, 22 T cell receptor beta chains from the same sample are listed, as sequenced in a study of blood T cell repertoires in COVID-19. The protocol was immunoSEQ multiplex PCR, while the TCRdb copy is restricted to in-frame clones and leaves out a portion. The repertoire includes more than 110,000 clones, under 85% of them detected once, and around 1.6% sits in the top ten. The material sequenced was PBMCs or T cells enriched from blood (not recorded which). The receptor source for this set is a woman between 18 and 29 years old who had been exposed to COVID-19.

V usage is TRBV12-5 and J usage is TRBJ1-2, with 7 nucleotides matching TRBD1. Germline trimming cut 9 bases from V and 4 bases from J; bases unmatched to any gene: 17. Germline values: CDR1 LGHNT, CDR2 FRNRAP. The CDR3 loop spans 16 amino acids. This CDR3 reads CARSRISRDSPYGYTF. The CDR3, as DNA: TGTGCTAGATCGAGGATTTCCAGGGACAGTCCCTATGGCTACACCTTC.

CDR3 in DNA: TGTGCCAGCAGCTTTAGGGGATTATCTGGAAACACCATATATTTT. The encoded protein is CASSFRGLSGNTIYF. The rearrangement joins TRBV11-2 to TRBJ1-3, with D possibly being TRBD1 (5 bases). Germline V CDR1 and CDR2: SGHAT, FQNNGV. The CDR3 is 15 residues long. V shed 3 bases and J shed 1 base, with 10 bases lying between them.

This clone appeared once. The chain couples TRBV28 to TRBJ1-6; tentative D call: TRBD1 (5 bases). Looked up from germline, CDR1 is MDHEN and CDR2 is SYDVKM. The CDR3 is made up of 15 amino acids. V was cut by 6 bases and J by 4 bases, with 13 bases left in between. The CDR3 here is CASSPGLPYNSPLHF. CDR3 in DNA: TGTGCCAGCAGCCCGGGACTTCCATATAATTCACCCCTCCACTTT.

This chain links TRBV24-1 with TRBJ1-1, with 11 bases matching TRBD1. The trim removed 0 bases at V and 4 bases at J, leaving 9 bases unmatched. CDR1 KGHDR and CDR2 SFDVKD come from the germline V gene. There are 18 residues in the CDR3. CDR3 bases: TGTGCCACCAGTGATTTGCGGGACAGGGGGGCGGGAAGCACTGAAGCTTTCTTT. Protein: CATSDLRDRGAGSTEAFF.

CDR3 amino acids: CASAQGADYEQYF. In DNA, the CDR3 is TGTGCCAGCGCACAGGGGGCAGACTACGAGCAGTACTTC. The chain links TRBV18 to TRBJ2-7, with 9 bases fitting TRBD1. V lost 8 bases to trimming and J lost 3 bases; unmatched junction nucleotides: 5. The CDR3 consists of 13 residues. Germline lookup yields CDR1 KGHSH and CDR2 LQKENI.

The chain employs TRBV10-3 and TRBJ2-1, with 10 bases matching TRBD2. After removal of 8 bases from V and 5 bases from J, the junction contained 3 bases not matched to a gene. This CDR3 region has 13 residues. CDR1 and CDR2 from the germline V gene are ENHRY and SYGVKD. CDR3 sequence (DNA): TGTGCCATCGGGACTAGCGAGGACAATGAGCAGTTCTTC. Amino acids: CAIGTSEDNEQFF.

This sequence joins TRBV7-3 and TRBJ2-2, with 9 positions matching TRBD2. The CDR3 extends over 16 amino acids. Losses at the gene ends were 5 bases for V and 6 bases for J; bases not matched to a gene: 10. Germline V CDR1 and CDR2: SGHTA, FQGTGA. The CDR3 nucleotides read TGTGCCAGCAGCCTCCTTTCCGGGACTAGCCCCGGGGAGCTGTTTTTT. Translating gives CASSLLSGTSPGELFF.

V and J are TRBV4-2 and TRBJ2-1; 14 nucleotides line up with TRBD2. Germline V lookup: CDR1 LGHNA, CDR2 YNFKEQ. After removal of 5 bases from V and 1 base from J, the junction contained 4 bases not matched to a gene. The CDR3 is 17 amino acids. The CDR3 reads CASSARLAGGSYNEQFF. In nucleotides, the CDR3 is TGTGCCAGCAGCGCCAGACTAGCGGGAGGGTCCTACAATGAGCAGTTCTTC.

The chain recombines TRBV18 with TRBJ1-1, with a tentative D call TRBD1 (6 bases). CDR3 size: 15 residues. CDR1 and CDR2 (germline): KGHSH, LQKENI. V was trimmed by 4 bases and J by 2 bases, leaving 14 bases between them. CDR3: CASSRGQGLNTEAFF. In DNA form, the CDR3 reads TGTGCCAGCTCACGGGGGCAGGGGTTAAACACTGAAGCTTTCTTT.

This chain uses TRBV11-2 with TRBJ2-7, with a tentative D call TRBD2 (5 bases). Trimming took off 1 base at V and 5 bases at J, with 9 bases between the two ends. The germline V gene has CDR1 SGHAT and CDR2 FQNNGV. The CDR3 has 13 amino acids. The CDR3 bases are TGTGCCAGCAGCTTAGTACCGGAGGACGAGCAGTACTTC. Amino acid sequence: CASSLVPEDEQYF.

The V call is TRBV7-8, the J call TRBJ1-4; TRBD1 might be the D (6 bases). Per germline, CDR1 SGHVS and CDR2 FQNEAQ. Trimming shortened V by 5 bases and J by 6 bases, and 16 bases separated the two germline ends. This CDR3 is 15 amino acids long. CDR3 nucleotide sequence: TGTGCCAGCAGCGCATCAGGGGTGGGGGATGAAAAACTGTTTTTT. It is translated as CASSASGVGDEKLFF.

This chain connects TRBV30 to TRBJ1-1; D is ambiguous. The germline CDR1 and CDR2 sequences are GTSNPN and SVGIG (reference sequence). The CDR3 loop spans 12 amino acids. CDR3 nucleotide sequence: TGTGCAATGGTCAGAATGAACACTGAAGCTTTCTTT. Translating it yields CAMVRMNTEAFF.

The CDR3 nucleotides are TGTGCCATCCGACAGGATTCTTCCTACGAGCAGTACTTC. It encodes CAIRQDSSYEQYF. The chain is built from TRBV6-5 and TRBJ2-7, with D perhaps TRBD1 (6 bases). The CDR3 sequence is 13 residues long. CDR1 and CDR2 (germline): MNHEY, SVGAGI. V was trimmed by 10 bases and J by 1 base, leaving 14 bases between them.

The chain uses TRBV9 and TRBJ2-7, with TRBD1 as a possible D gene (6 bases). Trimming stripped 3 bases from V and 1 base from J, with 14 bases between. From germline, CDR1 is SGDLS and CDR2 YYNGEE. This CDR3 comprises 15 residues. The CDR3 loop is CASSAGDWGSYEQYF. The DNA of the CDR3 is TGTGCCAGCAGCGCAGGGGATTGGGGGTCCTACGAGCAGTACTTC.

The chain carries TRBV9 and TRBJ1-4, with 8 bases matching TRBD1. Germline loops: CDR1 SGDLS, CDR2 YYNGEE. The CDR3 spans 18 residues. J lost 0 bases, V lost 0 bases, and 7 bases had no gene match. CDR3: CASSVGDRNRATNEKLFF. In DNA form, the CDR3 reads TGTGCCAGCAGCGTAGGGGACAGGAACCGTGCAACTAATGAAAAACTGTTTTTT.

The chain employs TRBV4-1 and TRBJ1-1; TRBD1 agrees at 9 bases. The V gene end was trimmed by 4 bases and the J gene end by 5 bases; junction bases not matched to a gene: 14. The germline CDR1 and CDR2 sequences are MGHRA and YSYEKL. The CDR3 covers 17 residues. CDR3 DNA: TGCGCCAGCAGCCTCTTTACTATACAGGGGGCAAAAACTGAAGCTTTCTTT. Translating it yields CASSLFTIQGAKTEAFF.

The CDR3 bases are TGTGCCAGCAGCTTAAGGGTGCTAGCGGGGGAGCCCGGGGAGCTGTTTTTT. Its translation is CASSLRVLAGEPGELFF. The chain employs TRBV7-3 and TRBJ2-2, with 10 bases identical to TRBD2. J gave up 6 bases and V 1 base, and 8 bases lay outside the gene matches. The germline V gene has CDR1 SGHTA and CDR2 FQGTGA. The CDR3 is made up of 17 amino acids.

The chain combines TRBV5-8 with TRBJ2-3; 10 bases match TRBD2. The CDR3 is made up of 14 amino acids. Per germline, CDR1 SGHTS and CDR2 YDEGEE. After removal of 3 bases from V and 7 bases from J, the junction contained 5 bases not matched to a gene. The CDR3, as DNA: TGTGCCAGCAGCTACTCTAGCGGGAGTTATACGCAGTATTTT. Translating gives CASSYSSGSYTQYF.

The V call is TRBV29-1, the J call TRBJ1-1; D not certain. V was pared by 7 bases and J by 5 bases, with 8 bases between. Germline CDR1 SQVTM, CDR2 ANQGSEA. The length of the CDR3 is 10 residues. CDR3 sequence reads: CSAQRTEAFF. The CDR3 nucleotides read TGCAGCGCTCAACGGACTGAAGCTTTCTTT. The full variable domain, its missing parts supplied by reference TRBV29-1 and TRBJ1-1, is SAVISQKPSRDICQRGTSLTIQCQVDSQVTMMFWYRQQPGQSLTLIATANQGSEATYESGFVIDKFPISRPNLTFSTLTVSNMSPEDSSIYLCSAQRTEAFFGQGTRLTVV.

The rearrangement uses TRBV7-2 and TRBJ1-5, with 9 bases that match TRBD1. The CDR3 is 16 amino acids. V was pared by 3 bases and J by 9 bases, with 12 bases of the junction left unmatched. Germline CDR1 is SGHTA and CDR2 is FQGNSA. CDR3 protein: CASSFRTGVFVTPQHF. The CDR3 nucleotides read TGTGCCAGCAGCTTTCGGACAGGGGTATTCGTTACGCCCCAGCATTTT.

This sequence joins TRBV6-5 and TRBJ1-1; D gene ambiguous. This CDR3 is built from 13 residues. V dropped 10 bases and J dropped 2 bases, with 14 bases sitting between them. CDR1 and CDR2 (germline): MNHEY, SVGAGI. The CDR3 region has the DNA TGTGCCACCCAGCGGCAGCCAAACACTGAAGCTTTCTTT. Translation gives CATQRQPNTEAFF.

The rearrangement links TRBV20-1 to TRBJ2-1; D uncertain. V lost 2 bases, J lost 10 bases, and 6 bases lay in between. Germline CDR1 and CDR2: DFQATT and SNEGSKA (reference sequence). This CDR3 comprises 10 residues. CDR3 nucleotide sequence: TGCAGTGCTAGACGAGAAGAGCAGTTCTTC. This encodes CSARREEQFF.